These 23 T cell receptor beta chains were sequenced from one sample in a study of T cells in Graves' hyperthyroidism and ophthalmopathy. Researchers amplified the TCR beta CDR3 regions from RNA transcripts. An initial round of RT-PCR targeting the TCR CDR3 relied on the HTBI primer set. Each CDR3 protein gets one entry after TCRdb re-called the multiplex PCR reads with MiXCR. Of hundreds of thousands of distinct CDR3 sequences listed, 14% are singletons. Sequencing was performed on blood. The receptors shown here come from a woman between 25 and 40 years old with Graves' hyperthyroidism that later progressed to Graves' ophthalmopathy.

This clonotype was seen at least ten times. The chain is built from TRBV27 and TRBJ2-7; D might be TRBD1 (6 bases). CDR3 length: 16 residues. CDR1 is MNHEY and CDR2 is SMNVEV in the germline V gene (reference sequence). Trimming took off 6 bases at V and 2 bases at J, with 20 bases between the two ends. Here the CDR3 reads CASRILLGGATYEQYF. The CDR3 DNA reads as TGTGCCAGCAGAATTCTACTAGGGGGAGCAACCTACGAGCAGTACTTC.

This clonotype was seen ten or more times. The chain has TRBV3-1 and TRBJ1-1, with a possible D match to TRBD1 (5 bases). The CDR3 consists of 15 residues. CDR1 and CDR2 (germline): LGHDT, YNNKEL (reference sequence). V was pared by 4 bases and J by 4 bases, with 16 bases between. The CDR3 here is CASSLSAGGSTEAFF. CDR3 nucleotide sequence: TGTGCCAGCAGCCTTTCCGCTGGGGGGAGCACTGAAGCTTTCTTT.

There are many counts of this clonotype. The rearrangement joins TRBV6-2 or TRBV6-3 to TRBJ2-1; 7 bases line up with TRBD2. The germline V gene encodes CDR1 MNHEY and CDR2 SVGEGT. The CDR3 extends over 14 amino acids. With 5 bases clipped from V and 2 bases from J, the junction kept 3 bases outside the gene matches. CDR3 sequence: CASSTGGTYNEQFF. The CDR3, as DNA: TGTGCCAGCAGTACCGGGGGGACCTACAATGAGCAGTTCTTC.

On this clonotype itself: A read error may explain this, as a much larger clone is one base away. The rearrangement links TRBV3-1 to TRBJ2-3, with D hard to call. The end of the DNA is better explained by TRBJ1-5, so the J call may be wrong. This CDR3 is built from 15 residues. In germline, CDR1 is LGHDT, CDR2 YNNKEL (reference sequence). CDR3 loop: CASSFSSASTDTQHF. CDR3 DNA: TGTGCCAGCAGCTTTAGTAGCGCGAGCACAGATACGCAGCATTTT.

The chain is built from TRBV4-1 and TRBJ2-1, with 10 bases lining up with TRBD2. Germline V gene lookup returns CDR1 MGHRA and CDR2 YSYEKL. With V trimmed by 1 base and J by 6 bases, 9 bases remained unmatched. The CDR3 contains 17 residues. The CDR3 DNA reads TGCGCCAGCAGCCAAGGAAGGGCTAGCGGGAGTTCCAATGAGCAGTTCTTC. This sequence encodes CASSQGRASGSSNEQFF.

The table lists this clonotype with a few counts. This chain joins TRBV6-1 and TRBJ1-1; TRBD1 aligns across 9 bases. The CDR3 totals 15 residues. Looked up from germline, CDR1 is MNHNS and CDR2 is SASEGT. The V gene end was trimmed by 5 bases and the J gene end by 2 bases; junction bases not matched to a gene: 6. This CDR3 reads CASSLQGQGNTEAFF. The DNA of the CDR3 is TGTGCCAGCAGTCTCCAGGGACAGGGAAACACTGAAGCTTTCTTT.

Regarding this clonotype: Since no conserved phenylalanine or tryptophan closes the CDR3, a read error is the likely cause. V gene TRBV28 combines with J gene TRBJ2-7, with TRBD2 matching over 7 bases. This CDR3 comprises 14 residues. From germline, CDR1 is MDHEN and CDR2 SYDVKM. J gave up 3 bases and V 4 bases, and 6 bases lay outside the gene matches. The CDR3 DNA follows: TGTGCCAGCAGTTCACCCGGACTAGGCTACGAGCAGTACCTC. Its translation is CASSSPGLGYEQYL.

The chain carries TRBV18 and TRBJ1-2; TRBD1 aligns across 10 bases. CDR1 and CDR2 from the germline V gene are KGHSH and LQKENI. The CDR3 is made up of 16 amino acids. The V and J ends lost 1 base and 3 bases, in that order; junction bases with no gene match: 5. CDR3 sequence (DNA): TGTGCCAGCTCACCACTTGACGGGACAGGGGACTATGGCTACACCTTC. Amino acid sequence: CASSPLDGTGDYGYTF.

This clonotype showed up many times. J is TRBJ2-5 and V is TRBV18; a weak D match, TRBD1 (5 bases). The CDR3 runs to 14 residues. Trimming cost V 8 bases and J 5 bases, with 18 bases left between them. CDR1 is KGHSH and CDR2 is LQKENI in the germline V gene. This CDR3 is CASQAGSWSETQYF. CDR3 DNA: TGTGCCAGCCAAGCAGGGTCTTGGTCCGAGACCCAGTACTTC.

This clonotype was counted between two and nine times. The chain combines TRBV29-1 with TRBJ2-1, with D possibly matching TRBD2 (6 bases). The CDR3 is 13 amino acids. Germline V gives CDR1 SQVTM, CDR2 ANQGSEA. The V end lost 8 bases, the J end lost 12 bases, and 23 bases lay between the germline ends. CDR3: CSLDSKAGRGQFF. The CDR3 nucleotides are TGCAGCCTAGACTCAAAAGCGGGCCGGGGGCAGTTCTTC.

Details on this clonotype: It may be a read error: a sequence one base away is much more abundant. J is TRBJ2-7 and V is TRBV13, with 7 bases lining up with TRBD1. V was pared by 5 bases and J by 3 bases, with 7 bases of the junction left unmatched. This CDR3 contains 14 residues. CDR1 and CDR2 (germline): PRHDT, FYEKMQ (reference sequence). The CDR3 is CASSPGAGGYEQYF. CDR3 bases: TGTGCCAGCAGCCCAGGGGCAGGGGGCTACGAGCAGTACTTC.

The chain has TRBV14 and TRBJ2-7, with D hard to call. The CDR3 is 15 residues long. The ends were cut back, 0 bases at V and 2 bases at J, with 11 bases in the middle. Germline V gives CDR1 SGHDN, CDR2 FVKESK. The CDR3 reads CASSQDLNPTYEQYF. In nucleotides, the CDR3 is TGTGCCAGCAGCCAAGATCTAAACCCTACCTACGAGCAGTACTTC.

This clonotype was detected many times. This chain uses TRBV15 with TRBJ1-3; D not certain. Germline CDR1 and CDR2: LNHNV and YYDKDF (reference sequence). The CDR3 length is 19 residues. Trimming stripped 0 bases from V and 0 bases from J, with 18 bases between. The CDR3 loop is CATSRDFLSSGFSGNTIYF. The CDR3 nucleotides are TGTGCCACCAGCAGAGATTTTCTATCCTCAGGATTCTCTGGAAACACCATATATTTT.

This clonotype was found many times. The rearrangement links TRBV18 to TRBJ1-5; D remains ambiguous. Germline V lookup: CDR1 KGHSH, CDR2 LQKENI. The CDR3 loop spans 14 amino acids. The V gene lost 0 bases and the J gene lost 8 bases, with 11 bases spanning the gap. The chain's CDR3 is CASSPPGAYEPQHF. CDR3 in DNA: TGTGCCAGCTCACCACCTGGCGCCTACGAGCCCCAGCATTTT.

Worth noting for this clonotype: This may arise from a read error, as a much more abundant clone is one base away. The conserved phenylalanine or tryptophan normally closing the CDR3 is absent here, so this likely arose from a read error. The chain employs TRBV6-1 and TRBJ1-2; 8 bases fit TRBD1. The trim removed 6 bases at V and 4 bases at J, leaving 4 bases unmatched. Germline V gene sequence: CDR1 MNHNS, CDR2 SASEGT. The CDR3 totals 13 residues. The CDR3, as DNA: TGTGCCAGCAGACCGGGACAGGCCTATGGCTACACCCTC. This encodes CASRPGQAYGYTL.

The chain employs TRBV10-3 and TRBJ2-3, with a possible D match to TRBD1 (5 bases). CDR1 and CDR2 (germline): ENHRY, SYGVKD. The CDR3 has 15 residues. The V end lost 2 bases, the J end lost 1 base, and 10 bases lay between the germline ends. CDR3 amino acids: CAISEATVRTDTQYF. The CDR3 bases are TGTGCCATCAGTGAGGCGACAGTTCGCACAGATACGCAGTATTTT.

This chain connects TRBV20-1 to TRBJ2-5; D is undetermined. Germline loops: CDR1 DFQATT, CDR2 SNEGSKA (reference sequence). V was pared by 0 bases and J by 5 bases, with 16 bases between. This CDR3 is 15 amino acids long. CDR3 bases: TGCAGTGCTAGAGATGAGAGACCCCTGAGGGAGACCCAGTACTTC. Its translation: CSARDERPLRETQYF.

This clonotype was counted only a few times. The chain recombines TRBV25-1 with TRBJ1-4; no clear D. This CDR3 is 12 amino acids long. Between the trimmed V and J ends, which lost 5 bases and 8 bases, there was a span of 9 bases. Germline V CDR1 and CDR2: MGHDK, SYGVNS. The CDR3 sequence: CASSHSREKLFF. In nucleotides, the CDR3 is TGTGCCAGCAGTCACAGTCGAGAAAAACTGTTTTTT.

This clonotype was seen at least ten times. The chain employs TRBV27 and TRBJ2-3; 10 bases fit TRBD2. With V trimmed by 5 bases and J by 2 bases, 4 bases remained unmatched. Germline V gene sequence: CDR1 MNHEY, CDR2 SMNVEV (reference sequence). This CDR3 has 15 residues. The CDR3 sequence: CASSPTSGVTDTQYF. The CDR3 nucleotides read TGTGCCAGCAGTCCCACTAGCGGGGTCACAGATACGCAGTATTTT.

This chain connects TRBV9 to TRBJ2-2; TRBD1 might be the D (6 bases). Germline V CDR1 and CDR2: SGDLS, YYNGEE. The CDR3 length is 16 residues. Trimming took off 4 bases at V and 0 bases at J, with 13 bases between the two ends. The CDR3 DNA sequence: TGTGCCAGCAGCTCCCGACAGGTGGCGAACACCGGGGAGCTGTTTTTT. Translation: CASSSRQVANTGELFF.

This clonotype was recorded at least ten times. The rearrangement joins TRBV6-1 to TRBJ2-1, with 7 bases identical to TRBD2. CDR1 and CDR2 from the germline V gene are MNHNS and SASEGT. The CDR3 sequence is 14 residues long. V dropped 5 bases and J dropped 8; count of bases not matched to a gene: 9. CDR3 loop: CASSTWGGMDEQFF. The DNA of the CDR3 is TGTGCCAGCAGTACTTGGGGAGGGATGGATGAGCAGTTCTTC.

Concerning this clonotype itself: Here the CDR3 omits its conserved ending phenylalanine or tryptophan, so a read error is the likely source. This chain joins TRBV6-5 and TRBJ2-7; 8 bases map to TRBD1. Germline values: CDR1 MNHEY, CDR2 SVGAGI. The CDR3 is 15 residues long. The V and J ends lost 0 bases and 4 bases, in that order; junction bases with no gene match: 5. DNA for the CDR3: TGTGCCAGCAGTTACTCGATACAGGGGGGATACGAGCAGTACCTC. It yields the protein CASSYSIQGGYEQYL.

This clonotype has a count of ten or more. J is TRBJ2-1 and V is TRBV7-9, with D perhaps TRBD2 (6 bases). Germline V lookup: CDR1 SEHNR, CDR2 FQNEAQ (reference sequence). The length of the CDR3 is 15 residues. V lost 5 bases and J 4 bases, leaving 15 bases between the germline ends. The CDR3 here is CASSLGFSGYNEQFF. CDR3 sequence (DNA): TGTGCCAGCAGCCTGGGGTTTAGCGGATACAATGAGCAGTTCTTC.